The clone carrying this T cell receptor (beta chain) was counted only a few times. Its antigen is not known. All of the isolated RNA was reverse transcribed, so expressed TCRB transcripts were sequenced. Data came from immunoSEQ multiplex PCR; TCRdb stores just in-frame clones and leaves some out. The sample includes about 710,000 clones, more than 13% seen only once; the top ten take approximately 0.043%. Germline V gene data show CDR1 as SQVTM and CDR2 as ANQGSEA. Trimming removed 1 base at V and 2 bases at J, with 11 bases between. CDR3 size: 14 residues. The record originates from a study of beta chain features in type 1 diabetes. Overall study context: Age, gender, cell numbers and subset yield matched between patients and controls. Study-level points and caveats: Researchers reported that naive, central memory and Treg TCRB repertoires appeared more similar in patients than in healthy donors. TCRB CDR3s from Type 1 diabetes patients were moderately but significantly shorter in all four CD4+ subsets. HLA effects on TCRB rearrangement stayed unresolved here.

Purity exceeding 95% was reached by all sorted populations. Sequencing was performed on naive CD4+ T cells from blood. The rearrangement joins TRBV29-1 to TRBJ1-1, with D perhaps matching TRBD1 (6 bases). The TCR sequence derives from a man between 18 and 35 years old with type 1 diabetes. The CDR3, as DNA: TGCAGCGTTGAAGGGGACACCCTTAACACTGAAGCTTTCTTT. It encodes CSVEGDTLNTEAFF.